Following are 32 T cell receptor beta chains from one sample sequenced in a study of CD8+ T cells in alopecia areata. In each case, RNA was isolated and then reverse transcribed into cDNA as the sequencing template. The method was immunoSEQ multiplex PCR; TCRdb's version includes in-frame clones alone and lacks a portion of them. This sample has about 110,000 clones, with 59% found just once. The sequenced material came from CD8+ T cells sorted from blood. These receptors were obtained from a human donor in good health.

The CDR3 region has the DNA TGTGCCTGGAGTGTACTAAGGGTTTCTGAAGCTTTCTTT. Amino acids: CAWSVLRVSEAFF. The V call is TRBV30, the J call TRBJ1-1; unclear D gene. The germline V gene encodes CDR1 GTSNPN and CDR2 SVGIG (reference sequence). The CDR3 length is 13 residues. Trimming pared 0 bases from V and 6 bases from J, leaving 11 bases between. The variable domain in full, completed from reference TRBV30 and TRBJ1-1, reads SQTIHQWPATLVQPVGSPLSLECTVEGTSNPNLYWYRQAAGRGLQLLFYSVGIGQISSEVPQNLSASRPQDRQFILSSKKLLLSDSGFYLCAWSVLRVSEAFFGQGTRLTVV.

J is TRBJ1-2 and V is TRBV5-4; perhaps TRBD1 as D (5 bases). V dropped 0 bases and J dropped 11 bases, with 11 bases sitting between them. Germline V CDR1 and CDR2: SGHNT, YYREEE (reference sequence). The CDR3 is 12 amino acids. The CDR3 nucleotides are TGTGCCAGCAGCTTGGCCCCGGGGGAATACACCTTC. Residues: CASSLAPGEYTF.

The chain uses TRBV7-9 and TRBJ1-5; no clear D gene. Deletions cut 4 bases from V and 6 bases from J, with 13 bases between. Germline CDR1 SEHNR, CDR2 FQNEAQ (reference sequence). This CDR3 region has 14 residues. The CDR3 nucleotides read TGTGCCAGCAGCTCCCCGGGCCTACCTCAGCCCCAGCATTTT. It yields the protein CASSSPGLPQPQHF.

This clone has just a few counts. The chain carries TRBV7-9 and TRBJ2-2; 7 bases align to TRBD1. Germline CDR1 is SEHNR and CDR2 is FQNEAQ (reference sequence). The V and J ends lost 5 bases and 4 bases, in that order; junction bases with no gene match: 7. CDR3 length: 15 amino acids. CDR3 loop: CASSPGTAGTGELFF. The CDR3 nucleotides read TGTGCCAGCAGCCCCGGGACAGCTGGCACCGGGGAGCTGTTTTTT.

This clone has just one count. Here the CDR3 DNA reads TGTGCCAGCAGTTACTCGATTGGGACAGTGAACACTGAAGCTTTCTTT. Protein: CASSYSIGTVNTEAFF. This chain uses TRBV6-5 with TRBJ1-1; TRBD1 matches at 7 bases. The germline V gene has CDR1 MNHEY and CDR2 SVGAGI. Losses at the gene ends were 0 bases for V and 0 bases for J; bases not matched to a gene: 4. This CDR3 comprises 16 residues.

V and J are TRBV30 and TRBJ1-4, with D possibly TRBD1 on 5 matching bases. Germline-derived CDR1 and CDR2 are GTSNPN and SVGIG (reference sequence). Trimming pared 3 bases from V and 6 bases from J, leaving 14 bases between. The CDR3 spans 14 residues. In DNA, the CDR3 is TGTGCCTGGAGCCGGGACGGTTTAGATGAAAAACTGTTTTTT. It codes for CAWSRDGLDEKLFF.

The chain recombines TRBV15 with TRBJ1-5, with 10 bases lining up with TRBD1. The germline V gene encodes CDR1 LNHNV and CDR2 YYDKDF (reference sequence). The CDR3 spans 16 residues. J gave up 1 base and V 9 bases, and 9 bases lay outside the gene matches. The CDR3: CATDNQGQGSNQPQHF. For the CDR3, the DNA is TGTGCCACTGATAACCAGGGACAGGGGAGCAATCAGCCCCAGCATTTT.

The chain couples TRBV15 to TRBJ2-7, with D possibly matching TRBD1 (6 bases). Germline V lookup: CDR1 LNHNV, CDR2 YYDKDF (reference sequence). V was cut by 1 base and J by 2 bases, with 9 bases left in between. The CDR3 is made up of 14 amino acids. CDR3 DNA sequence: TGTGCCACCAGCAGAGGGACAGCTACCTACGAGCAGTACTTC. Its protein is CATSRGTATYEQYF.

The gene calls are TRBV7-8 and TRBJ2-7; D is ambiguous. Germline V lookup: CDR1 SGHVS, CDR2 FQNEAQ. The CDR3 contains 17 residues. V was shortened by 1 base and J by 3 bases, with 19 bases between the two germline ends. CDR3: CASSLVPLGQQVYEQYF. CDR3 bases: TGTGCCAGCAGCTTAGTTCCCCTGGGCCAGCAGGTCTACGAGCAGTACTTC.

The V and J genes are TRBV9 and TRBJ2-7, with D tentatively TRBD1 (6 bases). CDR3 length: 13 amino acids. The ends were cut back, 0 bases at V and 7 bases at J, with 11 bases in the middle. Germline V gives CDR1 SGDLS, CDR2 YYNGEE. As DNA, the CDR3 is TGTGCCAGCAGCGTAGGGGACAAGAGTGAGCAGTACTTC. It encodes CASSVGDKSEQYF.

The chain links TRBV29-1 to TRBJ1-2, with D uncertain. Germline V lookup: CDR1 SQVTM, CDR2 ANQGSEA. V lost 6 bases and J lost 6, with 20 bases in between. The CDR3 has 14 amino acids. The CDR3 loop reads CSVPILSLRDGYTF. The CDR3, as DNA: TGCAGCGTGCCCATTTTGAGTCTGCGTGATGGCTACACCTTC.

This clone was counted only a few times. The CDR3 DNA follows: TGCAGCGTTGAAACAGGGGAGGGTGTGAGGGGTTACGAGCAGTACTTC. Translated, it gives CSVETGEGVRGYEQYF. The chain links TRBV29-1 to TRBJ2-7, with D perhaps TRBD1 or TRBD2 (7 bases each). Germline assignment: CDR1 SQVTM and CDR2 ANQGSEA. The V end was cut by 2 bases, the J end by 4 bases, with 21 bases between. This CDR3 region has 16 residues.

The chain has TRBV4-2 and TRBJ2-4, with a tentative D call TRBD2 (7 bases). Trimming shortened V by 1 base and J by 6 bases, and 13 bases separated the two germline ends. This CDR3 has 15 residues. Germline CDR1 and CDR2: LGHNA and YNFKEQ. CDR3 protein: CASSQVGGAGNIQYF. The DNA for the CDR3 is TGTGCCAGCAGCCAAGTTGGGGGGGCGGGAAACATTCAGTACTTC.

Turning to this clone: At one end the junction does not follow the germline gene, possibly because of a read error. The rearrangement links TRBV13 to TRBJ2-7; 7 nucleotides align to TRBD1. This CDR3 comprises 12 residues. CDR1 and CDR2 (germline): PRHDT, FYEKMQ (reference sequence). The CDR3: CASSSELGGPSF. As DNA, the CDR3 is TGTGCCAGCAGCTCCGAGCTAGGGGGCCCTAGTTTC. The variable domain in full, with the rest retrieved from reference TRBV13 and TRBJ2-7, is AAGVIQSPRHLIKEKRETATLKCYPIPRHDTVYWYQQGPGQDPQFLISFYEKMQSDKGSIPDRFSAQQFSDYHSELNMSSLELGDSALYFCASSSELGGPSFGPGTRLTVT.

The chain has TRBV29-1 and TRBJ2-1; D gene uncertain. V was cut by 7 bases and J by 13 bases, with 14 bases left in between. The CDR3 sequence is 10 residues long. CDR1 is SQVTM, CDR2 ANQGSEA, per germline. The CDR3 DNA sequence: TGCAGCGCCACGGACCTTGTTCAGTTCTTC. This encodes CSATDLVQFF.

The genes are TRBV7-9 and TRBJ2-5; 7 nucleotides match TRBD1. This CDR3 is built from 19 residues. The germline CDR1 and CDR2 sequences are SEHNR and FQNEAQ (reference sequence). V shed 5 bases and J 1 base; nucleotides not matched to a gene: 19. The CDR3 coding sequence is TGTGCCAGCAGCCCAGCGTGGGGGACAGCTCGCATTAGCCAAGAGACCCAGTACTTC. Amino acid sequence: CASSPAWGTARISQETQYF.

The table lists this clone with a count of one. V and J are TRBV5-1 and TRBJ2-7; 8 bases align to TRBD2. The CDR3 is made up of 14 amino acids. Trimming took 4 bases from V and 3 from J; bases not matched to a gene: 6. Per the germline V gene, CDR1 is SGHRS and CDR2 is YFSETQ. The CDR3 region has the DNA TGCGCCAGCAGCCCGGGACTAGGACACTACGAGCAGTACTTC. This sequence encodes CASSPGLGHYEQYF.

The chain links TRBV28 to TRBJ2-2, with TRBD1 as a possible D gene (6 bases). The V gene's germline CDR1 is MDHEN and CDR2 SYDVKM. This CDR3 contains 15 residues. The V end was cut by 1 base, the J end by 4 bases, with 10 bases between. The CDR3 region has the DNA TGTGCCAGCAGTTTATCCCTAGGGGGCACCGGGGAGCTGTTTTTT. Translation: CASSLSLGGTGELFF.

CDR3 sequence reads: CASSEKTGGGAEAFF. The CDR3 DNA is TGTGCCAGCAGCGAAAAGACAGGGGGCGGGGCTGAAGCTTTCTTT. V and J are TRBV25-1 and TRBJ1-1, with 10 bases fitting TRBD1. The trim removed 6 bases at V and 6 bases at J, leaving 10 bases unmatched. The CDR3 sequence is 15 residues long. Germline V gene data show CDR1 as MGHDK and CDR2 as SYGVNS.

In its sample, this clone was seen a few times. In nucleotides, the CDR3 is TGTGCCAGCTCATCCCGGACCGGGCCTGTCTACGAGCAGTACTTC. It translates to CASSSRTGPVYEQYF. This sequence joins TRBV18 and TRBJ2-7; unclear D gene. Germline lookup yields CDR1 KGHSH and CDR2 LQKENI. The V and J ends lost 5 bases and 3 bases respectively, with 17 bases between them. The CDR3 runs 15 residues. The variable domain in full, completed from reference TRBV18 and TRBJ2-7, reads NAGVMQNPRHLVRRRGQEARLRCSPMKGHSHVYWYRQLPEEGLKFMVYLQKENIIDESGMPKERFSAEFPKEGPSILRIQQVVRGDSAAYFCASSSRTGPVYEQYFGPGTRLTVT.

The table lists this clone with a count of one. V usage is TRBV7-3 and J usage is TRBJ1-5; D is unresolved. Germline loops: CDR1 SGHTA, CDR2 FQGTGA. The ends were cut back, 7 bases at V and 6 bases at J, with 16 bases in the middle. The CDR3 has 14 amino acids. CDR3 in DNA: TGTGCCAGCACCCAAAACCGCTCAGGTCAGCCCCAGCATTTT. This gives the protein CASTQNRSGQPQHF.

This chain joins TRBV7-2 and TRBJ1-3; D is unclear. Trimming removed 1 base from V and 4 bases from J, with 11 bases in between. Germline V gene data show CDR1 as SGHTA and CDR2 as FQGNSA. The CDR3 sequence is 15 residues long. Here the CDR3 reads CASSLDGGLGNTIYF. CDR3 DNA sequence: TGTGCCAGCAGCTTAGATGGAGGGTTAGGAAACACCATATATTTT.

In this sample, this clone turned up many times. The gene calls are TRBV6-4 and TRBJ2-1; 13 bases agree with TRBD2. The trim removed 6 bases at V and 5 bases at J, leaving 4 bases unmatched. The CDR3 consists of 15 residues. CDR1 and CDR2 from the germline V gene are MRHNA and SNTAGT. The CDR3 DNA sequence: TGTGCCAGCAGCGAACTAGCGGGGGGGAACAATGAGCAGTTCTTC. It codes for CASSELAGGNNEQFF.

This clone was found a few times. The rearrangement uses TRBV25-1 and TRBJ2-1; the match to TRBD2 covers 8 bases. This CDR3 is 17 amino acids long. Germline V gene data show CDR1 as MGHDK and CDR2 as SYGVNS. Trimming cost V 1 base and J 7 bases; bases outside gene matches: 12. In DNA form, the CDR3 reads TGTGCCAGCAGTGAATGGCCAGCGGGGGACCTCTTTAATGAGCAGTTCTTC. Translated, it gives CASSEWPAGDLFNEQFF.

This chain joins TRBV6-1 and TRBJ2-7; D may be TRBD1 (5 bases). The CDR3 is 13 amino acids. V was pared by 5 bases and J by 6 bases, with 14 bases between. Germline V gene data show CDR1 as MNHNS and CDR2 as SASEGT. The CDR3 nucleotides read TGTGCCAGCAGTTTGACAGACCCTCTCGAGCAGTACTTC. Its translation: CASSLTDPLEQYF.

In its sample, this clone was seen a few times. CDR3 nucleotide sequence: TGTGCCAGCAGCTCCCCCCCGGGAAACACTGAAGCTTTCTTT. Protein product: CASSSPPGNTEAFF. The chain links TRBV7-9 to TRBJ1-1; no firm D call. There are 14 residues in the CDR3. V lost 4 bases to trimming and J lost 2 bases, with 11 bases between them. The germline V gene has CDR1 SEHNR and CDR2 FQNEAQ (reference sequence).

The sample holds a few counts of this clone. The chain has TRBV21-1 and TRBJ2-3; TRBD1 reflects the table's D call only, with no check against the DNA. TRBV21-1 is labeled a pseudogene. The CDR3 contains 14 residues. This chain's CDR3 is CASSTHRVGDTQYF. The CDR3 coding sequence is TGTGCCAGCAGCACGCACAGGGTGGGAGATACGCAGTATTTT.

The V gene is TRBV9, the J gene TRBJ1-2; 8 nucleotides agree with TRBD1. The J segment lost 4 bases and the V segment lost 3 bases, leaving 8 bases of the junction unmatched. This CDR3 comprises 15 residues. The germline CDR1 and CDR2 sequences are SGDLS and YYNGEE. The DNA for the CDR3 is TGTGCCAGCAGCGCGACCGGGACAGGACTCTATGGCTACACCTTC. It encodes CASSATGTGLYGYTF.

This clone was observed a few times. The genes are TRBV18 and TRBJ2-5, with unresolved D. Germline CDR1 KGHSH, CDR2 LQKENI. The V end lost 3 bases, the J end lost 2 bases, and 7 bases lay between the germline ends. The CDR3 consists of 13 residues. The CDR3 loop is CASSPTQQETQYF. Written as DNA, the CDR3 is TGTGCCAGCTCACCGACCCAGCAAGAGACCCAGTACTTC.

The chain combines TRBV20-1 with TRBJ2-7; no clear D. From germline, CDR1 is DFQATT and CDR2 SNEGSKA (reference sequence). This CDR3 spans 10 amino acids. Deletions cut 5 bases from V and 3 bases from J, with 5 bases between. The CDR3 sequence is CSAGHYEQYF. The CDR3 bases are TGCAGTGCTGGCCACTACGAGCAGTACTTC.

This sequence joins TRBV10-1 and TRBJ1-2, with 8 bases fitting TRBD1. Germline values: CDR1 WNHNN, CDR2 SYGVQD (reference sequence). Losses at the gene ends were 2 bases for V and 5 bases for J; bases not matched to a gene: 1. The CDR3 contains 13 residues. The CDR3 DNA follows: TGCGCCAGCAGTGAGGGACAGGGATATGGCTACACCTTC. Translated: CASSEGQGYGYTF.

This sequence joins TRBV5-6 and TRBJ2-5, with 9 bases fitting TRBD2. The CDR3 length is 16 residues. Germline V lookup: CDR1 SGHDT, CDR2 YYEEEE. J gave up 5 bases and V 0 bases, and 8 bases lay outside the gene matches. The CDR3 is CASSLAESGGTETQYF. CDR3 sequence (DNA): TGTGCCAGCAGCTTGGCCGAAAGCGGGGGGACGGAGACCCAGTACTTC. The full variable domain, rest sourced from reference TRBV5-6 and TRBJ2-5, is DAGVTQSPTHLIKTRGQQVTLRCSPKSGHDTVSWYQQALGQGPQFIFQYYEEEERQRGNFPDRFSGHQFPNYSSELNVNALLLGDSALYLCASSLAESGGTETQYFGPGTRLLVL.